This T cell receptor beta chain derives from a study of blood T cells in healthy people across ages (dated by TCRdb to between 2014 and 2017). The study in broad terms: In model experiments, roughly one uniquely barcoded TCR beta cDNA molecule per two T cells was captured by template switching. The study measured age-related changes in TCR beta repertoire diversity using deep sequencing normalized with unique cDNA molecular identifiers. The donors were divided into four age groups: young (average 16 years), middle-aged (roughly 42), aged (roughly 66) and long-lived (roughly 88). Donors of different ages were randomly distributed across sequencing lanes to avoid experimental bias. Using the same blood draw, the study looked at two additional independent replicas of 1 million unique cDNA reads for two donors, one aged 18 to 30 and the other aged 80 or older. What the study reported, not specific to this receptor: The long-lived group showed more naive CD4+ T cells, fewer expanded clones and increased TCR diversity than the aged group, suggesting age selection. Estimates of total diversity based on one million sequenced T cells were considered lower bounds and underestimates. There was a strong correlation between observed TCR beta diversity and the percentage of naive T cells measured by flow cytometry. Donor CMV infection status was unknown, potentially confounding age-related changes in expanded clonotypes. Conclusive comparison of naive and antigen-experienced compartments was prevented by the profiling of bulk unsorted PBMCs. Observed TCR beta diversity per million T cells fell roughly linearly with age, and a significant reduction was already apparent by age around 36.

This clonotype was found many times. Its binding antigen is unknown. Qualities for individual bases were not recorded, and no much larger clone is one base off. The 40 or so donors, aged about 6 to 100 years, were systemically healthy Caucasian individuals from Russia. Each donor gave around 9.5 milliliters of peripheral blood, collected into EDTA-treated Vacutainer tubes. Ficoll-Paque density-gradient centrifugation was used to isolate PBMCs, with at least 7 million per sample. Trizol reagent was used to extract total RNA from PBMCs, with at least 5 micrograms per sample. For every donor, flow cytometry on a PBMC aliquot measured the percentage of naive CD45RAhigh/CD27high T cells. CDR1 is given as MNHEY and CDR2 as SVGEGT, both from the germline V gene. The trim is 4 bases for V and 0 bases for J, with a gap of 19 bases between the germline ends. Reading from cysteine to phenylalanine, the CDR3 counts 18 amino acids. Only the CDR3 DNA stays, 54 bases, in frame from base 1.

The receptor library was made with 5' RACE. Sequencing took place on an Illumina HiSeq 2500. A second 7 to 11 cycle PCR used a sample-barcoded 5' primer and a J-beta primer mix. A unique molecular identifier was introduced onto each TCR beta cDNA molecule by a template-switch 5' adaptor carrying 12 random nucleotides. At least 2.5 million CDR3-containing paired-end reads were obtained from each sample. All of the RNA was converted into first-strand cDNA using the Mint cDNA synthesis kit, with a TRBC-specific oligonucleotide serving as the primer. After uracil-DNA glycosylase treatment, a first 18-cycle PCR used universal primers M1SS and BC2_uni_R on all cDNA. The original pipeline was this. For normalization, 1 million high-quality reads were randomly selected from each sample, with every read carrying a distinct molecular identifier. Instead of being binned into consensus sequences, reads with shared molecular identifiers were discarded. MiTCR, with a Q25 quality threshold and the strictest error-elimination algorithm, was used for CDR3 identification, clonotype clustering and error correction. A nonparametric unseen species model with Euler transformation was used to estimate lower-bound total TCR beta diversity. TCRdb took the public reads, trimmed them with fastp at Q25, ran MiXCR for clone calling and kept in-frame beta chains. Each CDR3 protein gets just one entry, which takes the most common genes and DNA from the rows behind it. The V and J calls and clone size are TCRdb's, not the authors'. Counted in this sample were about 650,000 distinct CDR3 sequences; approximately 52% of them appeared once. The ten biggest clones cover approximately 12% of the sample.

Sequenced material: blood. This TCR derives from a woman of 80 years or more in good health. The chain uses TRBV6-2 or TRBV6-3 and TRBJ2-1, with the D call tentatively TRBD1 or TRBD2, each fitting 5 bases. The CDR3 is CASSWDGLDASSYNEQFF. The sequence in DNA is TGTGCCAGCAGTTGGGACGGACTGGACGCAAGCTCCTACAATGAGCAGTTCTTC.